This entry describes one TCR beta chain. There are a few counts of this clone. Its antigen is not yet known. Base qualities are not provided; no much larger clone lies one nucleotide away. The library was built by means of the immunoSEQ multiplex PCR assay. A mixture of 60 forward primers for TCR Vbeta segments and 13 reverse primers for TCR Jbeta segments was used in the multiplex PCR. A multiplex PCR assay on genomic DNA amplified the CDR3 region of rearranged TCR beta genes. The Illumina HiSeq System was used to sequence the amplified TCR beta libraries as 87-base-pair reads. As for how the authors treated the data: In a later analysis, tens of millions of unique TCR beta chains were counted across the roughly 610 repertoires, and about 10 million of these chains were shared by at least two donors. To remove PCR and sequencing errors, raw reads were error-corrected and collapsed into unique sequences using a nearest-neighbor algorithm that merged closely related sequences. CDR3 sequences were aligned to IMGT reference sequences to assign V, D and J gene segments. For a sequence to be retained, a match of at least six nucleotides to both a V gene segment and a J gene segment was required. Rearrangements were classified as productive when the CDR3 lacked stop codons and remained in frame with V and J, and all other rearrangements were classified as non-productive. Following IMGT convention, CDR3 was defined as the stretch from the second conserved V-encoded cysteine up to the conserved J-encoded phenylalanine. The earlier analysis of 450 to 750 of the donors excluded any sequence lacking an unambiguous match to a single V gene segment. In an earlier analysis of 587 of the donors, V segments were called functional above 56.7% productive rearrangements and were called segregating when the between-donor standard deviation exceeded 5%. A statistical classification framework was built for diagnosing cytomegalovirus status from the catalog of TCR beta chain sequences. In a later analysis, V and J genes were assigned by comparing TCR nucleotide sequences against IMGT/GENE-DB human TR gene sequences. The TCRdist pipeline was used in a later analysis to assign CDR3 sequences and most-parsimonious VDJ recombination scenarios. In a later analysis, each TCR beta chain was defined by its CDR3 amino acid sequence together with its V-gene family, and reads without a unique V-gene family were excluded. As a way to deal with suspected cross-contamination and a sequencing artifact, a later analysis dropped 450 to 600 nucleotide sequences that were highly shared and had low generation probability. For each public chain, a later analysis derived a clonal expansion index from normalized ranks of inferred template counts within each repertoire. In a later analysis, generation probabilities were computed using a VDJ recombination model fitted to out-of-frame rearrangements, and the results were checked against IGoR. In a later analysis, TCR-TCR, TCR-HLA and TCR-CMV co-occurrence was scored with hypergeometric tests, and a repertoire-size bias correction was applied to TCR pairs. A later analysis estimated false discovery rates by permuting HLA or CMV assignments 20 times. A later analysis grouped co-occurring TCRs with DBSCAN, adding TCRdist sequence similarity when clustering within HLA-allele-positive subsets. Repertoires with fewer than 30,000 or more than 120,000 public chains were left out of co-occurrence clustering, as were five repertoires with anomalous nucleotide sharing. This is the immuneACCESS table as TCRdb keeps it, with only in-frame sequences that have V and J called. A part of the clones is gone; compared with another copy, unresolved V genes explain less than half, and the rest is unexplained. V and J calls and clone size are as listed in that table; D and trimming were resolved from the DNA. The sample table shows about 260,000 clones, and roughly 86% are seen once. The top ten clones comprise 1.5% to 2.5% of the sample.

The sample belongs to a study of cytomegalovirus exposure and HLA in healthy donors (dated by TCRdb to 2015 to 2018). Regarding the research as a whole: An earlier analysis of under 600 of the donors reported 250 to 350 Gb of sequence data and roughly 110 million unique TCR beta sequences from some 180 million T cells. To predict cytomegalovirus infection status, the study brought together high-throughput TCR immunosequencing, statistical association of individual TCRs with disease status, and machine learning. An earlier analysis of around 640 of the donors used high-throughput TCR beta sequencing to judge whether each TCR beta V gene segment behaved as functional or pseudogenic. Alongside the repertoire data, information on donor age, sex, ethnicity and CMV serostatus was compiled. The study profiled the T cell repertoires of hundreds of subjects by immunosequencing and related them to cytomegalovirus serostatus. Five DR-DQ haplotypes were treated as single units for association and clustering because of strong linkage in the cohort. Genome-wide SNP genotypes for about 65% of the 666 donors were used in a later genetic analysis, which treated that subset as a discovery cohort. In addition to the first cohort of around 670 subjects, a separate validation cohort of around 110 different subjects was used. Around 300 gigabases of sequencing data and approximately 85 million unique TCR sequences were included in an early release covering roughly 700 HLA-typed donors. In the later analysis, no new phenotypic data were used to find candidate immune exposures; instead, reliance was placed on TCR beta sequences and their occurrence across donors. Every discovery cohort repertoire had been produced on one sequencing platform. The genetic ancestry cluster associated with self-reported Caucasian donors included approximately 85% of the 300 to 450 genotyped donors. Typing coverage varied by locus: roughly 629-630 donors for A, B, C, DRB1 and DQB1; 500 to 550 for DQA1; 600 to 610 for DPA1; approximately 450 for DPB1. Among 300 to 450 genotyped donors of the cohort, an average of approximately 240,000 unique TCR beta nucleotide sequences were sequenced per donor, roughly 18% of them non-productive. HLA typing covered class I and class II loci at four-digit resolution. A later analysis re-examined previously published TCR beta repertoires from 500 to 700 donors and added high-resolution HLA genotyping to investigate patterns of TCR occurrence. The study aimed to test whether cataloging public T cell receptors could reveal signatures of past pathogen exposure. Results and caveats for the whole study, not just this receptor: V-gene and J-gene trimming of TCR beta chains was associated with a missense DCLRE1C variant in a later genetic analysis, and the association was replicated in an independent cohort. A cluster of highly shared sequence variants was judged likely to represent a technical artifact of the sequencing pipeline. The 87-base-pair reads could not distinguish some IMGT-functional V segments, including TRBV6-2 and TRBV6-3, so those segments were excluded. Because HLA typing was unavailable for some donors at each locus, only the typed subset was used in association tests. A later analysis found that HLA-associated TCR beta chains were more clonally expanded and had lower generation probabilities than equally common non-associated chains. The earlier analysis of nearly 600 of the donors excluded fewer than 20 rarely observed V segments, including chromosome 9 orphons, because counts were too low. The authors suggested that the approach could potentially be extended to other disease states and immunological phenotypes. In both the original and validation cohorts, the classifier was reported to diagnose cytomegalovirus status with high specificity and sensitivity. In a later analysis, TCR association rates were found to vary across HLA loci, with the most associated TCRs seen for DRB1 alleles and the fewest for HLA-C alleles. Three of the identified cytomegalovirus-associated TCR beta chains were confirmed in vitro to be specific for cytomegalovirus antigens. The cohort was sequenced for TCR beta chains only, and without alpha or paired-chain data the features that could be detected were limited. In an earlier analysis of a few hundred of the donors, most TCR beta V segments were observed in productive rearrangements about 90% or about 30% of the time, broadly matching IMGT annotations. Across donors, most TCR sequences were observed very rarely, whereas some public TCRs were present in many individuals. The only immune exposure information available for the cohort was CMV serostatus. In the study, 164 TCR beta chains were listed as associated with cytomegalovirus. At a false discovery rate of 0.05, a later analysis linked under 20,000 TCR beta sequences to specific HLA alleles. Most CMV-associated TCR beta chains appeared to be HLA-restricted in a later analysis, and the HLA associations seemed to be driven largely by CMV exposure. According to a later analysis, parvovirus B19, influenza, CMV and Epstein-Barr virus appeared linked to several top co-occurrence clusters. Assigning TCR associations to individual alleles was difficult when HLA alleles, especially DR and DQ, strongly co-occurred. Linkage disequilibrium might explain the correlated functional status among segregating V segments, but an unknown experimental factor could not be ruled out. Presence/absence analyses assumed roughly uniform sequencing depth across donors, an assumption that may not hold. A further reported finding was that TCR beta sequences accurately predicted the HLA-A and HLA-B alleles for most subjects in the first cohort. A later genetic analysis reported fewer N-insertions in productive TCRs among donors in an Asian-associated ancestry cluster than the approximately 700-donor mean.

Germline trimming amounts to 3 bases on V and 1 base on J, with 1 as the count of junction bases outside the gene matches. The CDR1 and CDR2 encoded by the germline V gene are SGHTA and FQGNSA. The CDR3 has 14 amino acids, counting the end cysteine and phenylalanine. Just the 42-base CDR3 DNA is kept, in frame starting at base 1. The cohort comprised around 700 healthy bone marrow donors. At the time of sampling, all cohort members were nominally healthy, though unrecorded immune exposures were likely present. The donor tested CMV seropositive, placing the donor among the 310 or so seropositive members of the cohort. Each donor provided a peripheral blood sample, and peripheral blood mononuclear cells were used for TCR beta sequencing. The Qiagen DNeasy Blood Extraction Kit was used to extract genomic DNA from the blood cell samples.

The sample taken for sequencing was PBMCs. The receptor's source is a woman in her forties in good health and CMV-seropositive. The chain joins TRBV7-2 to TRBJ2-7, with TRBD1 identical over 9 junction bases. The DNA is TGTGCCAGCAGCTTTGACAGGGGGTCCTACGAGCAGTACTTC. This codes for CASSFDRGSYEQYF.